This TCR beta chain was found in a study of shared clonotypes between healthy human individuals. As regards this clone: Its antigen is not identified.

This CDR3 comprises 13 residues. Germline lookup yields CDR1 SQVTM and CDR2 ANQGSEA. V was pared by 7 bases and J by 1 base, with 14 bases between. Produced via immunoSEQ multiplex PCR; TCRdb's table is partial and in-frame only. The sample records some 980,000 clones, approximately 76% being singletons. Study-level results: What naive subsets generally showed was a larger estimated richness than memory subsets showed.

The chain is built from TRBV29-1 and TRBJ2-7, with D possibly being TRBD1 (6 bases). The clonotype comes from a man between 18 and 29 years old in good health. Sequencing was carried out using memory CD4+ T cells sorted from blood. Subset of the sample: CD45RA-negative fraction. The CDR3 is CSATSGQSYEQYF. The CDR3 DNA sequence: TGCAGCGCTACCTCTGGACAGTCCTACGAGCAGTACTTC.